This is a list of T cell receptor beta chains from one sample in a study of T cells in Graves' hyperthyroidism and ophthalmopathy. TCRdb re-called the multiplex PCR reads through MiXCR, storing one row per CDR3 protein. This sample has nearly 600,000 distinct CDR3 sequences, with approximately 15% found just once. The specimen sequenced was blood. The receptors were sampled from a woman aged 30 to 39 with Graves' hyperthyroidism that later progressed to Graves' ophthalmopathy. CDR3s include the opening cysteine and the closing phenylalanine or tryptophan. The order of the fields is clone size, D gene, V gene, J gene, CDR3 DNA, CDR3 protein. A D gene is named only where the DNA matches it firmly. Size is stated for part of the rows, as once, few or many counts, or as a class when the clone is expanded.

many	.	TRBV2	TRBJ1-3	TGTGCCAGCACCGAGAACCGATACTCTGGAAACACCATATATTTT	CASTENRYSGNTIYF
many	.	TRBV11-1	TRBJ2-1	TGTGCCAGCAGCTTAGAAGGGATCGTAGCAAATGAGCAGTTCTTC	CASSLEGIVANEQFF
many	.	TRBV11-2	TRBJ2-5	TGTGCCAGTCTCTCGAGGCAGCAAGAGACCCAGTACTTC	CASLSRQQETQYF
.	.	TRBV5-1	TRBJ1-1	TGCGCCAGCAGCTTGGCGGTGGGGGGTTCCATGAACACTGAAGCTTTCTTT	CASSLAVGGSMNTEAFF
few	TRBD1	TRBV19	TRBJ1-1	TGTGCCAGTAGTATCCTGGGGCAGGGGGACACTGAAGCTTTCTTT	CASSILGQGDTEAFF
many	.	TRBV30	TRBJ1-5	TGTGCCTGTACCACCGGGTCCCTTGGAAGTCAGCCCCAGCATTTT	CACTTGSLGSQPQHF
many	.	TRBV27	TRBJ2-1	TGTGCCAGCAGTTTAAGTGTTGAGTGGAATGAGCAGTTCTTC	CASSLSVEWNEQFF
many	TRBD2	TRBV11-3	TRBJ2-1	TGTGCCAGCAGCCCCGCCGGAGCGGGGTTCGTCAATGAGCAGTTCTTC	CASSPAGAGFVNEQFF
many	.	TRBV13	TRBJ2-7	TGTGCCAGCAGCTTAGGAAATATAGGCCCCTACGAGCAGTACTTC	CASSLGNIGPYEQYF
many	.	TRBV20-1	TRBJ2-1	TGCAGTGCTAGCGACAGTTACAATGAGCAGTTCTTC	CSASDSYNEQFF
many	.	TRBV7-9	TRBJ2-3	TGTGCCAGCAGCTTAGGACAGCCCCTCACAGATACGCAGTATTTT	CASSLGQPLTDTQYF
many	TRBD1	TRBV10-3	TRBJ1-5	TGTGCCATCCGGGCAGGGGGAAATCAGCCCCAGCATTTT	CAIRAGGNQPQHF
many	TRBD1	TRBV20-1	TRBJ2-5	TGCAGTGCGACGCCGGGACAGACCCCCCAAGAGACCCAGTACTTC	CSATPGQTPQETQYF
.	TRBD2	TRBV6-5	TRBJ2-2	TGTGCCAGCAGTTACGACGGGAGGGCCATCCCAAGGGGCACCGGGGAGCTGTTTTTT	CASSYDGRAIPRGTGELFF
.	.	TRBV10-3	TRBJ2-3	TGTGCCATCAGTGACAGGTCTGTTACGCAGTATTTT	CAISDRSVTQYF
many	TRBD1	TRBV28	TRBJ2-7	TGTGCCAGCAGGGACGGACAGGGAATCTACGAGCAGTACTTC	CASRDGQGIYEQYF
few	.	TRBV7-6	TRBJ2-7	TGTGCCAGCAGCCAAGGGTCGTTGCAGTACTTC	CASSQGSLQYF
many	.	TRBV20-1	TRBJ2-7	TGCAGTGCTAGAGGAGGGGGGGGGCTAGCTAACTACGAGCAGTACTTC	CSARGGGGLANYEQYF
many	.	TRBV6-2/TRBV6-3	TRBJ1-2	TGTGCCAGCAGCGCGGACAGCTATGGCTACACCTTC	CASSADSYGYTF
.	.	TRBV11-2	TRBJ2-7	TGTGCCAACAGCTTAAAGGGGTACGAGCAGTACTTC	CANSLKGYEQYF
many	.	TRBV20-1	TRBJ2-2	TGCAGTGCTAGTGGTCGCAGGGGGAACACCGGGGAGCTGTTTTTT	CSASGRRGNTGELFF
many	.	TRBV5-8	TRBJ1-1	TGTGCCAGCAGCCCCGGGACATCGAGTGAAGCTTTCTTT	CASSPGTSSEAFF
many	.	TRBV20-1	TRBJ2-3	TGCAGTGCTCAGTGGACTGCGGGCACAGATACGCAGTATTTT	CSAQWTAGTDTQYF
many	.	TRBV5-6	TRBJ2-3	TGTGCCAGCAGCTCCGAGTGGGGTACGCAGTATTTT	CASSSEWGTQYF
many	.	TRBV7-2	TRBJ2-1	TGTGCCAGCAGCCCCCCGCCGGGAGTGGTGGGGGATGAGCAGTTCTTC	CASSPPPGVVGDEQFF
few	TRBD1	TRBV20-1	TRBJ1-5	TGCAGTGCTAGCAGATTCGGGACAGGGAGGGGGTGGCGCAATCAGCCCCAGCATTTT	CSASRFGTGRGWRNQPQHF
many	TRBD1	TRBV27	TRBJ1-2	TGTGCCAGCAGTTTCACGACAGGGGAGCCATCGGTCTATGGCTACACCTTC	CASSFTTGEPSVYGYTF
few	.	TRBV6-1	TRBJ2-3	TGTGCCAGCAGCGACTACCACACAGATACGCAGTATTTT	CASSDYHTDTQYF
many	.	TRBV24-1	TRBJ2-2	TGTGCCACCAGTGATTCCCCAGGGGTCCCTAGCACCGGGGAGCTGTTTTTT	CATSDSPGVPSTGELFF
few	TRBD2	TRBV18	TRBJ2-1	TGTGCCAGCTCACCACTAGCGGGAGTCTACAATGAGCAGTTCTTC	CASSPLAGVYNEQFF
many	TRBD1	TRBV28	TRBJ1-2	TGTGCCAGCAGTCAACCGGGACAGGGGCCCTATGGCTACACCTTC	CASSQPGQGPYGYTF
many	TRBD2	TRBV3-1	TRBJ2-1	TGTGCCAGCAGCCCCCGGGAGGTGGACAATGAGCAGTTCTTC	CASSPREVDNEQFF
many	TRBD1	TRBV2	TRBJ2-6	TGTGCCAGCGGAAGGGACAGGGGGCTCGGAGGGGCCAACGTCCTGACTTTC	CASGRDRGLGGANVLTF
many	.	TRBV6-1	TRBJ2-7	TGTGCCAGCACCTCGAGGGGGGAAGCTTCCTACGAGCAGTACTTC	CASTSRGEASYEQYF
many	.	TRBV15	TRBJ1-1	TGTGCCACCAGCAGAGATTCGAAGGCGGGCACTGAAGCTTTCTTT	CATSRDSKAGTEAFF
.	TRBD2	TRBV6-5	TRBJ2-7	TGTGCCAGCAGTTACCTCCGGACTAGCGGCTACGAGCAGTACTTC	CASSYLRTSGYEQYF
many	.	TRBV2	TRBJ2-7	TGTGCCAGCAGTGAGACGCCAATACAGGGAACCGAGCAGTACTTC	CASSETPIQGTEQYF
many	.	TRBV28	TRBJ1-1	TGTGCCAGCAGATCTGGACACTTATGGAACACTGAAGCTTTCTTT	CASRSGHLWNTEAFF
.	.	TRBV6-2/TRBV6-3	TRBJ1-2	TGTGCCAGCAGTACGCGGGGGGGGAATGGCTACACCTTC	CASSTRGGNGYTF
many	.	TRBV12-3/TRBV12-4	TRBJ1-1	TGTGCCAGCAGTTTATTTGGGGCCCAGAACACTGAAGCTTTCTTT	CASSLFGAQNTEAFF
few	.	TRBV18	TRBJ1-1	TGTGCCAGCTCACTACAAGCGCCGGGACTTCTCATGAACACTGAAGCTTTCTTT	CASSLQAPGLLMNTEAFF
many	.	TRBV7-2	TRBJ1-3	TGTGCCAGCAGCTTAGCATCCACAGGGCATGGAAACACCATATATTTT	CASSLASTGHGNTIYF
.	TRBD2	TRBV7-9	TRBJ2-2	TGTGCCAGCAGCTTAACTGGGGCTAGCGGGAGACGAAGCACCGGGGAGCTGTTTTTT	CASSLTGASGRRSTGELFF
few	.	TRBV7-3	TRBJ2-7	TGTGCCAGCAGCTTTCAACGGGAAAGCGAGCAGTACTTC	CASSFQRESEQYF
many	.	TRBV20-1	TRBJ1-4	TGCAGTGGGACGGCTCGAGAGAGTGAAAAACTGTTTTTT	CSGTARESEKLFF
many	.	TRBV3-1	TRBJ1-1	TGTGCCAGCAGCCCAAGCCCCCTCCCTGAAGCTTTCTTT	CASSPSPLPEAFF